The sequence of this TCR beta chain was determined in a study of blood T cell repertoires in COVID-19. In the study overall: From the United States, Italy and Spain came samples of acute and convalescent COVID-19. T cells, B-cell-depleted T cells, or PBMCs provided the cDNA or gDNA that served as material.

As processed by the authors: Amplification from reference gene primers served as the basis for estimated nucleated cell counts. Using immunoSEQ multiplex PCR, the repertoire was profiled, and TCRdb retains in-frame clones only, with some absent. V and J calls and clone size are as listed in that table; D and trimming were resolved from the DNA. Of around 25,000 clones listed, 75% to 90% were seen once; the top ten hold roughly a fifth. V lost 5 bases, J lost 4 bases, and 6 bases stayed unmatched. CDR3 size: 14 residues. Germline values: CDR1 KGHSH, CDR2 LQKENI. This sequence originates from a human donor in a cohort sampled during active COVID-19. The sample taken for sequencing was peripheral blood. This chain uses TRBV18 with TRBJ1-1; TRBD1 matches 8 bases. CDR3 bases: TGTGCCAGCTCAGGACAGGGTAGGAGCACTGAAGCTTTCTTT. It is translated as CASSGQGRSTEAFF.